These 22 T cell receptor beta chains came from one sample sequenced in a study of T cells in localized non-small cell lung cancer. Data came from immunoSEQ multiplex PCR; TCRdb stores just in-frame clones and leaves some out. Of around 9,800 clones listed, less than 55% are singletons. Sequenced material: lymph node tissue, taken before any cancer treatment. The receptors originated from a woman aged 40 to 75 with stage I lung adenocarcinoma.

In its sample, this clone was seen a few times. V gene TRBV14 combines with J gene TRBJ2-3; D call uncertain. The CDR3 runs to 11 residues. V shed 5 bases and J shed 2 bases, with 2 bases lying between them. CDR1 is SGHDN and CDR2 is FVKESK in the germline V gene. DNA of the CDR3: TGTGCCAGCAGCTTCACAGATACGCAGTATTTT. Its translation is CASSFTDTQYF. Based on the CDR3 plus reference TRBV14 and TRBJ2-3, the full variable domain is EAGVTQFPSHSVIEKGQTVTLRCDPISGHDNLYWYRRVMGKEIKFLLHFVKESKQDESGMPNNRFLAERTGGTYSTLKVQPAELEDSGVYFCASSFTDTQYFGPGTRLTVL.

This clone was seen only a few times. The chain links TRBV11-3 to TRBJ2-5; 7 bases map to TRBD1. Losses at the gene ends were 5 bases for V and 6 bases for J; bases not matched to a gene: 12. The CDR3 covers 15 residues. Germline CDR1 SGHNT, CDR2 YENEEA. CDR3 region: CASSTAGTELKTQYF. The CDR3 DNA follows: TGTGCCAGCAGCACGGCCGGGACAGAACTGAAGACCCAGTACTTC.

J is TRBJ1-1 and V is TRBV18; 8 nucleotides line up with TRBD1. Per the germline V gene, CDR1 is KGHSH and CDR2 is LQKENI. CDR3 length equals 16 residues. Trimming took 5 bases from V and 4 from J; bases not matched to a gene: 12. CDR3 sequence (DNA): TGTGCCAGCTCATCTGGACAGGGCTCTGCTGGCACTGAAGCTTTCTTT. Protein product: CASSSGQGSAGTEAFF.

As concerns this clone: A read error may produce the germline difference seen at one junction end. DNA of the CDR3: TGTGCCAGCAGTTACGGTACGGCGGGGGCTGAAGCTTTTTTT. Amino acid sequence: CASSYGTAGAEAFF. This chain links TRBV6-8 with TRBJ1-1; tentative D call: TRBD1 (6 bases). The CDR3 is 14 residues long. CDR1 is MNHGY and CDR2 is SAAAGT in the germline V gene.

This sequence joins TRBV29-1 and TRBJ2-2, with 7 bases matching TRBD1. The V gene's germline CDR1 is SQVTM and CDR2 ANQGSEA. The junction had 6 bases not matched to a gene; V was cut back by 4 bases and J by 1 base. CDR3 size: 15 residues. The CDR3 is CSVVLGQKNTGELFF. The CDR3 DNA follows: TGCAGCGTTGTACTGGGACAGAAGAACACCGGGGAGCTGTTTTTT.

The CDR3 protein is CAWSGNRAPSGNTIYF. For the CDR3, the DNA is TGTGCCTGGAGCGGTAACAGGGCTCCCTCTGGAAACACCATATATTTT. The rearrangement uses TRBV30 and TRBJ1-3, with TRBD1 as a possible D gene (6 bases). CDR3 length: 16 amino acids. Germline V CDR1 and CDR2: GTSNPN, SVGIG (reference sequence). V was pared by 3 bases and J by 0 bases, with 15 bases between.

The table lists this clone with a few counts. The J gene is TRBJ2-3, the V gene TRBV6-8, with D perhaps being TRBD1 or TRBD2 (6 bases each). The CDR3 runs 18 residues. The germline V and J ends were trimmed by 0 bases and 2 bases, with 18 bases remaining between them. Germline CDR1 reads MNHGY; CDR2 reads SAAAGT. This chain's CDR3 is CASSYSMTSGGYTDTQYF. In DNA, the CDR3 is TGTGCCAGCAGTTACTCGATGACTAGTGGGGGCTACACAGATACGCAGTATTTT.

The chain couples TRBV18 to TRBJ1-1; D not resolved. Trimming cost V 3 bases and J 1 base, with 9 bases left between them. The CDR3 is 14 amino acids. Germline V gene data show CDR1 as KGHSH and CDR2 as LQKENI. The DNA of the CDR3 is TGTGCCAGCTCACCGACACGGGGGAACACTGAAGCTTTCTTT. Translated: CASSPTRGNTEAFF. The full variable domain, rest sourced from reference TRBV18 and TRBJ1-1, is NAGVMQNPRHLVRRRGQEARLRCSPMKGHSHVYWYRQLPEEGLKFMVYLQKENIIDESGMPKERFSAEFPKEGPSILRIQQVVRGDSAAYFCASSPTRGNTEAFFGQGTRLTVV.

This rearrangement joins TRBV7-6 to TRBJ2-3; TRBD2 aligns across 12 bases. V trimming: 7 bases; J trimming: 5 bases; junction bases outside the gene matches: 7. From germline, CDR1 is SGHVS and CDR2 FNYEAQ. The CDR3 has 15 amino acids. The CDR3 DNA reads TGTGCCAGCAACTCCGGACTAGCGGGGCGAGATACGCAGTATTTT. Translated, it gives CASNSGLAGRDTQYF. The full variable domain, rest sourced from reference TRBV7-6 and TRBJ2-3, is GAGVSQSPRYKVTKRGQDVALRCDPISGHVSLYWYRQALGQGPEFLTYFNYEAQQDKSGLPNDRFSAERPEGSISTLTIQRTEQRDSAMYRCASNSGLAGRDTQYFGPGTRLTVL.

The rearrangement links TRBV7-5 to TRBJ2-1; the DNA was not compared with TRBD2, the D call given in the table. TRBV7-5 is a recognized pseudogene. The CDR3 sequence is 14 residues long. The CDR3 is CATSGGRDYNEQFF. CDR3 sequence (DNA): TGTGCCACCTCTGGGGGGAGAGACTACAATGAGCAGTTCTTC.

This sequence joins TRBV12-5 and TRBJ2-1; the D call may be TRBD1 or TRBD2 (5 bases each). V was shortened by 6 bases and J by 9 bases, with 21 bases between the two germline ends. This CDR3 has 15 amino acids. The germline V gene has CDR1 LGHNT and CDR2 FRNRAP. The CDR3 DNA reads as TGTGCTAGTGGCTCCTGGACCGGGACGTACGGTGAGCAGTTCTTC. Translated, it gives CASGSWTGTYGEQFF.

Notes on this clone: Relative to the germline gene, one junction end is altered; a read error may explain this. The chain combines TRBV29-1 with TRBJ1-1; 8 bases map to TRBD1. The CDR3 totals 13 residues. The germline gives CDR1 SQVTM, CDR2 ANQGSEA. CDR3 DNA: TGCAGCGCCACAGGGGGAGTGAACACTGAAACTTTCTTT. Residues: CSATGGVNTETFF.

The chain recombines TRBV6-4 with TRBJ2-3; TRBD2 is a possible D gene (6 bases). V lost 5 bases to trimming and J lost 2 bases, with 11 bases between them. CDR1 and CDR2 (germline): MRHNA, SNTAGT. The CDR3 extends over 14 amino acids. CDR3 loop: CASSYGSSTDTQYF. CDR3 bases: TGTGCCAGCAGTTACGGGAGTTCCACAGATACGCAGTATTTT.

The chain recombines TRBV14 with TRBJ2-7; D might be TRBD1 or TRBD2, each matching 5 bases. Germline lookup yields CDR1 SGHDN and CDR2 FVKESK. The CDR3 sequence is 13 residues long. V shed 0 bases and J shed 11 bases, with 14 bases lying between them. The CDR3 is CASSQDRGLKKYF. CDR3 bases: TGTGCCAGCAGCCAAGATCGGGGCCTTAAGAAGTACTTC.

This clone has a handful of counts. The chain recombines TRBV11-3 with TRBJ2-3, with 8 bases aligning to TRBD2. The germline V gene encodes CDR1 SGHNT and CDR2 YENEEA. The ends lost 5 bases at V and 0 bases at J; junction bases unmatched: 7. The CDR3 sequence is 16 residues long. Here the CDR3 reads CASSPLERGSTDTQYF. CDR3 nucleotides: TGTGCCAGCAGCCCACTCGAGCGGGGGAGCACAGATACGCAGTATTTT.

This clone was seen only a few times. This sequence joins TRBV11-3 and TRBJ1-5, with D perhaps TRBD1 (5 bases). V was clipped by 5 bases and J by 3 bases, with 20 bases between them. The germline V gene has CDR1 SGHNT and CDR2 YENEEA. The CDR3 sequence is 17 residues long. The CDR3 sequence is CASSPNTGGGLNQPQHF. CDR3 nucleotides: TGTGCCAGCAGCCCCAATACGGGGGGAGGGCTCAATCAGCCCCAGCATTTT. Full variable domain (remainder filled in from reference TRBV11-3 and TRBJ1-5): EAGVVQSPRYKIIEKKQPVAFWCNPISGHNTLYWYLQNLGQGPELLIRYENEEAVDDSQLPKDRFSAERLKGVDSTLKIQPAELGDSAVYLCASSPNTGGGLNQPQHFGDGTRLSIL.

V usage is TRBV18 and J usage is TRBJ2-7; 7 nucleotides line up with TRBD1. There are 15 residues in the CDR3. The germline V gene encodes CDR1 KGHSH and CDR2 LQKENI. Unmatched junction bases numbered 9, after V lost 5 bases and J lost 2 bases. The CDR3 here is CASSITPDRAYEQYF. As DNA, the CDR3 is TGTGCCAGCTCAATTACCCCAGACAGGGCCTACGAGCAGTACTTC.

The CDR3 DNA reads as TGTGCCAGCAGCCAAGATCTGGGACTAGGGACCAATGAGCAGTTCTTC. Its protein is CASSQDLGLGTNEQFF. J is TRBJ2-1 and V is TRBV14; 8 nucleotides line up with TRBD2. The junction had 7 bases not matched to a gene; V was cut back by 0 bases and J by 6 bases. There are 16 residues in the CDR3. The germline V gene encodes CDR1 SGHDN and CDR2 FVKESK.

The V gene is TRBV2, the J gene TRBJ1-1; 9 bases map to TRBD1. V was pared by 4 bases and J by 3 bases, with 0 bases of the junction left unmatched. This CDR3 contains 13 residues. Germline CDR1 and CDR2: SNHLY and FYNNEI. The CDR3 here is CASSGTGDTEAFF. In DNA, the CDR3 is TGTGCCAGCAGTGGGACAGGGGACACTGAAGCTTTCTTT.

The chain is built from TRBV11-3 and TRBJ1-1; 8 nucleotides line up with TRBD1. The CDR3 has 14 residues. V lost 3 bases to trimming and J lost 6 bases; unmatched junction nucleotides: 6. Germline CDR1 reads SGHNT; CDR2 reads YENEEA. Here the CDR3 reads CASSLNQGAAEAFF. CDR3 DNA: TGTGCCAGCAGCTTGAATCAGGGGGCGGCTGAAGCTTTCTTT.

This clone was picked up a small number of times. The rearrangement uses TRBV6-8 and TRBJ2-7; unclear D gene. From germline, CDR1 is MNHGY and CDR2 SAAAGT. The CDR3 extends over 15 amino acids. The ends were cut back, 9 bases at V and 0 bases at J, with 18 bases in the middle. CDR3 sequence (DNA): TGTGCCAGTTCCCGTGAAGGGTTGAACTCCTACGAGCAGTACTTC. Its translation is CASSREGLNSYEQYF.

This chain joins TRBV29-1 and TRBJ1-1; a weak D match, TRBD1 (5 bases). Germline loops: CDR1 SQVTM, CDR2 ANQGSEA. The CDR3 loop spans 13 amino acids. Deletions cut 4 bases from V and 4 bases from J, with 13 bases between. The CDR3 region is CSVVTGRVTEAFF. In nucleotides, the CDR3 is TGCAGCGTTGTTACAGGTAGGGTCACTGAAGCTTTCTTT.